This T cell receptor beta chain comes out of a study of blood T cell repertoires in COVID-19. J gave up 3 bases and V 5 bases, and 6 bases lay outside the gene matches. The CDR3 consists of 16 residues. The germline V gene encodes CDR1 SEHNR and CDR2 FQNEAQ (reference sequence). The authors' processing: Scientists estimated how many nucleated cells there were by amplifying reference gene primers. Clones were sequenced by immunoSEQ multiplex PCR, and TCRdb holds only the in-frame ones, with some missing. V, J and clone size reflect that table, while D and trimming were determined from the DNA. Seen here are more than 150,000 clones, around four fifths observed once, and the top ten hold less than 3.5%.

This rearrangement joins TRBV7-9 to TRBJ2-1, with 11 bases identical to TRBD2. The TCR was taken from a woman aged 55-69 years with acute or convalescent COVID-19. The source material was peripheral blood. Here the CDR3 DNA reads TGTGCCAGCAGCGTTGTAGCGGGGGGGCACTACAATGAGCAGTTCTTC. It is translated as CASSVVAGGHYNEQFF.